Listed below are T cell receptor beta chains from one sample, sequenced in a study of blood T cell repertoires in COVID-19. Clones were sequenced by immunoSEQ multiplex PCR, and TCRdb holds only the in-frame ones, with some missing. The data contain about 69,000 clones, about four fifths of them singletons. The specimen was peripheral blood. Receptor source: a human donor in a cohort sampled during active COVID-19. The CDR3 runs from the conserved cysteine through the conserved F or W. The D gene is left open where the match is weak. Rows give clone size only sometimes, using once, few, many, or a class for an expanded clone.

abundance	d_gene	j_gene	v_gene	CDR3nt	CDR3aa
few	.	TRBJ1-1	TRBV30	TGTGCCTGGCGGGCGGGAACAACCCAAGCTTTCTTT	CAWRAGTTQAFF
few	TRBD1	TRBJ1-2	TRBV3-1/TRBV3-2	TGTGCCAGCAGCCAAGTCGGCAGGGGGCATGGCTACACCTTC	CASSQVGRGHGYTF
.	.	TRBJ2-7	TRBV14	TGTGCCAGCAGCCGAGGGGGGGTACGGTCCTACGAGCAGTACTTC	CASSRGGVRSYEQYF
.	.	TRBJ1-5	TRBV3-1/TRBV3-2	TGTGCCAGCAGCCATACAGGCGATCAGCCCCAGCATTTT	CASSHTGDQPQHF
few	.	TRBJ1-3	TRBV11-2	TGTGCCAGCAGCTTAGGCCCAGGCTCTGGAAACACCATATATTTT	CASSLGPGSGNTIYF
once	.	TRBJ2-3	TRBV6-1	TGTGCCAGCAGTGAAAGCGACAGGTATAGCACAGATACGCAGTATTTT	CASSESDRYSTDTQYF
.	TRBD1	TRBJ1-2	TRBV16	TGTGCCAGCAGCCAATCCCGGGGACAGGGAGGCTCTGGCTACACCTTC	CASSQSRGQGGSGYTF
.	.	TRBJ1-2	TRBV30	TGTGCCTGGAGTGTACCAGGGTTCTATGGCTACACCTTC	CAWSVPGFYGYTF
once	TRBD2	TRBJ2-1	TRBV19	TGTGCCAGTAGTGTCTGGGGGGGGAATGAGCAGTTCTTC	CASSVWGGNEQFF
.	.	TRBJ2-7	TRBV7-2	TGTGCCAGCAGCTTAGATCGGGGTAGCTCCTACGAGCAGTACTTC	CASSLDRGSSYEQYF
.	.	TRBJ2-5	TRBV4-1	TGCGCCAGCAGCCAAGATCCGCGGGACTTGAAGACCCAGTACTTC	CASSQDPRDLKTQYF
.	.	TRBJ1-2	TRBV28	TGTGCCAGCATAAATCAGGGGCGCAACTATGGCTACACCTTC	CASINQGRNYGYTF
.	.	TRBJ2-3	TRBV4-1	TGCGCCAGCAGCCAAGAATTCCGGGGGACTGGCACAGATACGCAGTATTTT	CASSQEFRGTGTDTQYF
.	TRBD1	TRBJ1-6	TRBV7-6	TGTGCCAGCAGCTTAACCCCAGGGGGCGCTGATTCACCCCTCCACTTT	CASSLTPGGADSPLHF
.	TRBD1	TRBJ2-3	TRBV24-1	TGTGCCACCAGTGATAAATCCGGGACAGGGGTTGATACGCAGTATTTT	CATSDKSGTGVDTQYF
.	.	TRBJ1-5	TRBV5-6	TGTGCCAGCACCTCCTTCGGGATGAGCAATCAGCCCCAGCATTTT	CASTSFGMSNQPQHF
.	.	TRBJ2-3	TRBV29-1	TGCAGCGTTGATCGCCAGATAGGGGGGGGGAATACGCAGTATTTT	CSVDRQIGGGNTQYF
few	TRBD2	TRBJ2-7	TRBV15	TGTGCCACCAGCAGAGATAGGCTAGCGGGGAGCTCCTACGAGCAGTACTTC	CATSRDRLAGSSYEQYF
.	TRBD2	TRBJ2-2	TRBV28	TGTGCCAGCAGTTTAAGGCAGGGAGGGTACACCGGGGAGCTGTTTTTT	CASSLRQGGYTGELFF
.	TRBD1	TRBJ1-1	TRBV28	TGTGCCAGCAGTTCAACGGGACAGGCGGTGGAATTTGAAGCTTTCTTT	CASSSTGQAVEFEAFF
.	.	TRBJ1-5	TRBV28	TGTGCCAGCAGCCCCACACAGGAATTTAAGCCCCAGCATTTT	CASSPTQEFKPQHF
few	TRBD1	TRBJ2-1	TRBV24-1	TGTGCCACCAGTGATTTGAGGCAGGGGGCGGGAAATGAGCAGTTCTTC	CATSDLRQGAGNEQFF
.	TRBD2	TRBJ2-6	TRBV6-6	TGTGCCGCTCAGTTAGCGGGAGGGGATGGGGCCAACGTCCTGACTTTC	CAAQLAGGDGANVLTF
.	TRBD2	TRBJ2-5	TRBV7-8	TGTGCCAGCAGCTCCCAAGGACTAGCGGGGGGGGCGGAGACCCAGTACTTC	CASSSQGLAGGAETQYF
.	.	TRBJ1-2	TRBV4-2	TGTGCCAGCAGCCAAGGGGCCGGCCTGTTGGGCTACACCTTC	CASSQGAGLLGYTF
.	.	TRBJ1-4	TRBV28	TGTGCCAGCAGTTTATACGCGACAGCCGGTAATGAAAAACTGTTTTTT	CASSLYATAGNEKLFF
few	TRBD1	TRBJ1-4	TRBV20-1	TGCAGTGCCGGACAGGGGGTGAAACTGTTTTTT	CSAGQGVKLFF
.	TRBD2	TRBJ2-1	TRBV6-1	TGTGCCAGCAGTGAAATAGGGACTAGCGGGAGAAGTACGCAGTTCTTC	CASSEIGTSGRSTQFF
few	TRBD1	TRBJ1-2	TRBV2	TGTGCCAGCAGTGAGAGGCAGGGGGCGCATGGCTACACCTTC	CASSERQGAHGYTF
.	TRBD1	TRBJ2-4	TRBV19	TGTGCCAGTACAACTGAGACAGGGACCAAAAACATTCAGTACTTC	CASTTETGTKNIQYF
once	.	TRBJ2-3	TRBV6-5	TGTGCCAGCAGTTACGAGGGTGGGTTCGGCACAGATACGCAGTATTTT	CASSYEGGFGTDTQYF
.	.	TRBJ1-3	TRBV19	TGTGCCAGTAGTATATTCCGGGGAAGCTCTGGAAACACCATATATTTT	CASSIFRGSSGNTIYF
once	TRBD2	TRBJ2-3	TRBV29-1	TGCAGCGTAGTACTAGCGGGAGGGACAGATACGCAGTATTTT	CSVVLAGGTDTQYF
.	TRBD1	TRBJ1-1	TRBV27	TGTGCCAGCAGTCCGGACAGGGGACGAACTGAAGCTTTCTTT	CASSPDRGRTEAFF
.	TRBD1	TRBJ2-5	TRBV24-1	TGTGCCACCAGTGATCCGACAGGGTTACACGAGACCCAGTACTTC	CATSDPTGLHETQYF
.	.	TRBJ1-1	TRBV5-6	TGTGCCAGCAGCTGGCCGGAGGCCGGCACTGAAGCTTTCTTT	CASSWPEAGTEAFF
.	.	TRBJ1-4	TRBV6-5	TGTGCCAGCAGTCTCCAGGCGGGGATAGCCGAAAAACTGTTTTTT	CASSLQAGIAEKLFF
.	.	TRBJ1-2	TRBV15	TGTGCCACCAGCAGAGCCAAGAGAATTCTCGGGGAGGGGTATGGCTACACCTTC	CATSRAKRILGEGYGYTF
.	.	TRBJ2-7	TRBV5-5	TGTGCCAGCAGACCGGATCCGGGGTACTACGAGCAGTACTTC	CASRPDPGYYEQYF
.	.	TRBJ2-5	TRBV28	TGTGCCAGCAGTTTGATCACTCTGGAGGAGACCCAGTACTTC	CASSLITLEETQYF
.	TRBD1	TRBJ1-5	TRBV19	TGTGCCAGTAGTATATTTAACGGTGCGACAGGGAGCAATCAGCCCCAGCATTTT	CASSIFNGATGSNQPQHF
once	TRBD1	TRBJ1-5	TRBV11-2	TGTGCCAGCAGCTTAGGGCACAGGGGTAATCAGCCCCAGCATTTT	CASSLGHRGNQPQHF
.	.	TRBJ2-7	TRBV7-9	TGTGCCAGCAGCCGGACAGATTACGAGCAGTACTTC	CASSRTDYEQYF
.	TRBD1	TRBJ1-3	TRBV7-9	TGTGCCAGCAGCCCCCTGTCAGGGGGCGGAAACACCATATATTTT	CASSPLSGGGNTIYF
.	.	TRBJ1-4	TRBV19	TGTGCCAGTAGTATTCTGCAGGAAACTAATGAAAAACTGTTTTTT	CASSILQETNEKLFF
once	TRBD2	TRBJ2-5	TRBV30	TGTGCCTGGGGGACTAGCCAGGAGACCCAGTACTTC	CAWGTSQETQYF
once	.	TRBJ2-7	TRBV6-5	TGTGCCAGCCTTAGCACCCGGAACGAGCAGTACTTC	CASLSTRNEQYF
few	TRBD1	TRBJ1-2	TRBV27	TGTGCCAGCAGCCCTCAGACAGGGGACCTAAACTATGGCTACACCTTC	CASSPQTGDLNYGYTF